Below are 30 T cell receptor beta chains sequenced from a single sample in a study of molecular identifiers for immune sequencing clone quantification. A single record per CDR3 protein comes from TCRdb applying MiXCR to the PCR reads. The table records some 580,000 distinct CDR3 sequences, less than 30% of them present only once. Sample: naive CD8+ T cells from blood, with Jurkat cell RNA spiked in. Sample subset: FACS-sorted CD8+CD4-CCR7+CD45RA+ naive T cells. Every receptor here comes from a human donor in good health. Some libraries in this study had Jurkat cell RNA spiked in.

This clonotype was observed at least ten times. V usage is TRBV7-2 and J usage is TRBJ2-3, with D unclear. Germline-derived CDR1 and CDR2 are SGHTA and FQGNSA. The CDR3 is made up of 12 amino acids. Deletions cut 5 bases from V and 7 bases from J, with 10 bases between. The CDR3 region has the DNA TGTGCCAGCAGCCCAGACATATATACGCAGTATTTT. This encodes CASSPDIYTQYF.

The rearrangement uses TRBV30 and TRBJ2-7; D is unresolved. In germline, CDR1 is GTSNPN, CDR2 SVGIG (reference sequence). The V end lost 3 bases, the J end lost 0 bases, and 12 bases lay between the germline ends. The CDR3 runs to 14 residues. CDR3 DNA sequence: TGTGCCTGGAGCCATATTACCGGCTCCTACGAGCAGTACTTC. Translated: CAWSHITGSYEQYF.

The V call is TRBV9, the J call TRBJ2-7; a possible D gene is TRBD1 (6 bases). Trimming stripped 1 base from V and 5 bases from J, with 19 bases between. The CDR3 extends over 16 amino acids. Germline CDR1 reads SGDLS; CDR2 reads YYNGEE. Written as DNA, the CDR3 is TGTGCCAGCAGCGTAAATGGGACAAAAAATTTAAACGAGCAGTACTTC. Translated: CASSVNGTKNLNEQYF. Using reference TRBV9 and TRBJ2-7 for the parts outside the CDR3, the full variable domain is DSGVTQTPKHLITATGQRVTLRCSPRSGDLSVYWYQQSLDQGLQFLIQYYNGEERAKGNILERFSAQQFPDLHSELNLSSLELGDSALYFCASSVNGTKNLNEQYFGPGTRLTVT.

This clonotype has a handful of counts. J is TRBJ1-5 and V is TRBV12-5; D gene uncertain. CDR3 length: 14 amino acids. Germline lookup yields CDR1 LGHNT and CDR2 FRNRAP. Trimming removed 2 bases at V and 5 bases at J, with 10 bases between. The CDR3 here is CASGLNSGYQPQHF. The DNA for the CDR3 is TGTGCTAGTGGTTTGAACTCCGGTTATCAGCCCCAGCATTTT. The full variable domain, in which reference TRBV12-5 and TRBJ1-5 provide the parts outside the CDR3, is DARVTQTPRHKVTEMGQEVTMRCQPILGHNTVFWYRQTMMQGLELLAYFRNRAPLDDSGMPKDRFSAEMPDATLATLKIQPSEPRDSAVYFCASGLNSGYQPQHFGDGTRLSIL.

In this sample, this clonotype turned up a few times. The CDR3 nucleotides read TGTGCCAGTCTGATGTGGGGAGCGGCTGGAAACACCATATATTTT. This codes for CASLMWGAAGNTIYF. J is TRBJ1-3 and V is TRBV19; D is undetermined. Germline loops: CDR1 LNHDA, CDR2 SQIVND (reference sequence). The CDR3 consists of 15 residues. Trimming took 8 bases from V and 2 from J, leaving 16 bases between them.

Comments on this clonotype: This may be a read error: a much more frequent sequence differs by one nucleotide. The chain joins TRBV30 to TRBJ2-3, with D uncertain. This CDR3 spans 12 amino acids. From germline, CDR1 is GTSNPN and CDR2 SVGIG (reference sequence). Here the CDR3 reads CAWSVHPNTQCF. The CDR3 nucleotides read TGTGCCTGGAGTGTACACCCTAACACGCAGTGTTTT.

V is TRBV24-1 and J is TRBJ1-5; unclear D gene. The CDR3 has 14 amino acids. CDR1 is KGHDR and CDR2 is SFDVKD in the germline V gene. Deletions cut 5 bases from V and 9 bases from J, with 16 bases between. The CDR3 sequence: CATSARITAGPQHF. CDR3 sequence (DNA): TGTGCCACCAGTGCCCGGATAACGGCCGGGCCCCAGCATTTT.

This clonotype was counted ten times or more. The chain recombines TRBV13 with TRBJ1-4, with no clear D. The V gene's germline CDR1 is PRHDT and CDR2 FYEKMQ (reference sequence). This CDR3 has 14 residues. V was cut by 3 bases and J by 7 bases, with 12 bases left in between. Here the CDR3 reads CASSLRSSSEKLFF. The CDR3 DNA is TGTGCCAGCAGCTTGCGGTCCTCCAGTGAAAAACTGTTTTTT.

This clonotype was seen ten or more times. The V and J genes are TRBV24-1 and TRBJ1-5; D remains ambiguous. Between the trimmed V and J ends, which lost 4 bases and 9 bases, there was a span of 15 bases. This CDR3 has 14 residues. Germline CDR1 KGHDR, CDR2 SFDVKD. This chain's CDR3 is CATSDRSTLGPQHF. The CDR3 DNA reads as TGTGCCACCAGTGACCGGTCCACCTTAGGGCCCCAGCATTTT.

This chain joins TRBV7-9 and TRBJ2-1, with a possible D match to TRBD1 (5 bases). V was shortened by 4 bases and J by 7 bases, with 11 bases between the two germline ends. CDR1 and CDR2 (germline): SEHNR, FQNEAQ (reference sequence). CDR3 size: 13 residues. The CDR3 DNA reads as TGTGCCAGCAGCTCACAGGACCCTAATGAGCAGTTCTTC. It yields the protein CASSSQDPNEQFF.

A remark on this clonotype: This may be a read error, as it is one base from a much larger clone. The chain couples TRBV7-9 to TRBJ2-3, with 8 positions matching TRBD2. The V gene's germline CDR1 is SEHNR and CDR2 FQNEAQ (reference sequence). CDR3 size: 13 residues. In DNA, the CDR3 is TGTGCCAGCGGCTTAAGTAGCGGGGTGACGCAGTATTTT. This sequence encodes CASGLSSGVTQYF.

To note about this clonotype: A much bigger clone sits one base away, suggesting this may be a read error. The chain couples TRBV20-1 to TRBJ2-3, with D possibly TRBD1 on 5 matching bases. Germline V lookup: CDR1 DFQATT, CDR2 SNEGSKA (reference sequence). The CDR3 runs 14 residues. The CDR3 coding sequence is TGCGGTGCTAGGACACGTGACAGCACAGATACGCAGTATTTT. Its protein product is CGARTRDSTDTQYF.

This clonotype has just a few counts. The V call is TRBV4-1, the J call TRBJ2-5, with a weak D call TRBD1 (6 bases). Trimming took 4 bases from V and 2 from J, leaving 14 bases between them. CDR3 length: 15 amino acids. In germline, CDR1 is MGHRA, CDR2 YSYEKL. The CDR3 spells CASSRPGQAQETQYF. CDR3 DNA: TGCGCCAGCAGCCGCCCGGGACAAGCTCAAGAGACCCAGTACTTC.

The chain combines TRBV5-1 with TRBJ2-2; 9 nucleotides align to TRBD1. Germline V gene data show CDR1 as SGHRS and CDR2 as YFSETQ. CDR3 size: 16 residues. V dropped 2 bases and J dropped 2; count of bases not matched to a gene: 4. The CDR3 nucleotides are TGCGCCAGCAGCTTCACGGACAGGGGCAACACCGGGGAGCTGTTTTTT. As protein: CASSFTDRGNTGELFF.

The CDR3 sequence is CASSYLVLGGTDTQYF. Here the CDR3 DNA reads TGTGCCAGCAGTTACCTCGTCCTAGGGGGCACAGATACGCAGTATTTT. V is TRBV6-2 or TRBV6-3 and J is TRBJ2-3; TRBD1 is a possible D gene (5 bases). The germline V gene has CDR1 MNHEY and CDR2 SVGEGT. The CDR3 is 16 residues long. Trimming left V 2 bases short and J 1 base short, with 13 bases between.

In its sample, this clonotype was seen many times. V usage is TRBV28 and J usage is TRBJ2-7, with 8 bases aligning to TRBD1. Unmatched junction bases numbered 4, after V lost 4 bases and J lost 5 bases. This CDR3 comprises 13 residues. Germline V CDR1 and CDR2: MDHEN, SYDVKM. This CDR3 reads CASSYRGRNEQYF. The CDR3 DNA reads as TGTGCCAGCAGTTACAGGGGGAGGAACGAGCAGTACTTC.

Many counts were recorded for this clonotype. The V call is TRBV4-3, the J call TRBJ2-3; tentatively, D is TRBD1 (6 bases). Trimming shortened V by 0 bases and J by 0 bases, and 13 bases separated the two germline ends. Germline assignment: CDR1 LGHNA and CDR2 YSLEER. This CDR3 spans 17 amino acids. The CDR3 here is CASSQDRQGSSTDTQYF. For the CDR3, the DNA is TGCGCCAGCAGCCAAGATCGGCAGGGGTCTAGCACAGATACGCAGTATTTT.

There are many counts of this clonotype. The rearrangement links TRBV29-1 to TRBJ2-3; 16 nucleotides line up with TRBD2. Trimming at V came to 3 bases and at J to 2 bases, leaving 11 bases not matched to a gene. Germline assignment: CDR1 SQVTM and CDR2 ANQGSEA. CDR3 length: 19 amino acids. For the CDR3, the DNA is TGCAGCGTTGAGGTGGGACTAGCGGGAGGGTCTCTCCCCACAGATACGCAGTATTTT. Its translation is CSVEVGLAGGSLPTDTQYF.

This clonotype appeared a few times. The junction shows a germline mismatch at one end, possibly a read error. The chain carries TRBV4-1 and TRBJ1-4, with 7 bases lining up with TRBD1. CDR3 length: 18 residues. From germline, CDR1 is MGHRA and CDR2 YSYEKL. The CDR3: CASGQILGQRLTNEKLLF. Written as DNA, the CDR3 is TGCGCCAGCGGCCAGATTTTGGGACAGCGACTAACTAATGAAAAACTGCTTTTT.

There are many counts of this clonotype. The chain employs TRBV11-2 and TRBJ2-3, with TRBD1 matching 11 bases. CDR1 and CDR2 (germline): SGHAT, FQNNGV. V shed 6 bases and J 3 bases; nucleotides not matched to a gene: 5. This CDR3 has 15 residues. CDR3 residues: CASRHRDRGTDTQYF. The CDR3 DNA is TGTGCCAGCAGACACCGGGACAGGGGGACAGATACGCAGTATTTT.

This clonotype was detected ten times or more. CDR3 coding DNA: TGTGCCAGCAGCGGAGAGACTAGCGGGGGGAAGACCCAGTACTTC. The encoded protein is CASSGETSGGKTQYF. The chain is built from TRBV7-9 and TRBJ2-5; 13 nucleotides agree with TRBD2. The V and J ends lost 5 bases and 6 bases, in that order; junction bases with no gene match: 6. Germline V gene lookup returns CDR1 SEHNR and CDR2 FQNEAQ (reference sequence). The CDR3 totals 15 residues.

This clonotype occurred many times. The CDR3, as DNA: TGTGCCAGCAGCCCCCGGGACAGGGGGCCGAACTACAATGAGCAGTTCTTC. Its translation is CASSPRDRGPNYNEQFF. This rearrangement joins TRBV7-2 to TRBJ2-1, with TRBD1 identical over 12 bases. The CDR3 consists of 17 residues. Germline CDR1 reads SGHTA; CDR2 reads FQGNSA. Trimming took 5 bases from V and 3 from J; bases not matched to a gene: 8.

Turning to this clonotype: This may arise from a read error, as a much more abundant clone is one base away. This chain links TRBV28 with TRBJ1-1; D remains ambiguous. Per germline, CDR1 MDHEN and CDR2 SYDVKM. The length of the CDR3 is 12 residues. The DNA for the CDR3 is TGTGCCAGCAGCCGGAGATACACTGAAGCTCTCTTT. Amino acid sequence: CASSRRYTEALF.

The table lists this clonotype with a few counts. The J gene is TRBJ2-1, the V gene TRBV4-3; 11 nucleotides line up with TRBD2. Germline CDR1 reads LGHNA; CDR2 reads YSLEER. The CDR3 is 17 amino acids. Trimming at V came to 5 bases and at J to 3 bases, leaving 9 bases not matched to a gene. The CDR3 region has the DNA TGCGCCAGCAGCGAACTTTCCGGGACTAGCGGCTACAATGAGCAGTTCTTC. It yields the protein CASSELSGTSGYNEQFF.

A word on this clonotype: It is likely a read error, because the conserved phenylalanine at the end of the CDR3 is missing. This chain uses TRBV5-1 with TRBJ2-1; D ambiguous. Trimming shortened V by 4 bases and J by 4 bases, and 15 bases separated the two germline ends. Germline assignment: CDR1 SGHRS and CDR2 YFSETQ. The CDR3 length is 15 residues. The CDR3 nucleotides read TGCGCCAGCAGCCTAGACCAGCCGATATACAATGAGCAGTTCCTC. Residues: CASSLDQPIYNEQFL.

There are a few counts of this clonotype. This rearrangement joins TRBV25-1 to TRBJ1-3, with 8 nucleotides matching TRBD1. This CDR3 is built from 16 residues. CDR1 is MGHDK and CDR2 is SYGVNS in the germline V gene. J gave up 0 bases and V 3 bases, and 4 bases lay outside the gene matches. The DNA for the CDR3 is TGTGCCAGCAGTGAGACAGGGGACTACTCTGGAAACACCATATATTTT. It yields the protein CASSETGDYSGNTIYF.

V usage is TRBV6-5 and J usage is TRBJ2-3; D may be TRBD1 (6 bases). Trimming stripped 6 bases from V and 3 bases from J, with 16 bases between. The V gene's germline CDR1 is MNHEY and CDR2 SVGAGI. The length of the CDR3 is 15 residues. Here the CDR3 reads CASRLWQGFTDTQYF. The CDR3 DNA reads TGTGCCAGCAGATTATGGCAGGGGTTTACAGATACGCAGTATTTT.

A few counts support this clonotype. The rearrangement uses TRBV7-9 and TRBJ2-7, with 7 bases that match TRBD1. The CDR3 has 12 amino acids. The ends lost 5 bases at V and 9 bases at J; junction bases unmatched: 7. Germline V gene lookup returns CDR1 SEHNR and CDR2 FQNEAQ (reference sequence). CDR3 sequence reads: CASSGISGGQYF. The CDR3 DNA is TGTGCCAGCAGCGGCATCTCAGGGGGGCAGTACTTC.

The chain combines TRBV3-1 with TRBJ2-3, with D perhaps TRBD2 (6 bases). V lost 2 bases to trimming and J lost 2 bases, with 14 bases between them. The CDR3 has 16 amino acids. Germline CDR1 and CDR2: LGHDT and YNNKEL (reference sequence). Here the CDR3 DNA reads TGTGCCAGCAGCCAATTCGACGGGGGTATCACAGATACGCAGTATTTT. This codes for CASSQFDGGITDTQYF.

Points on this clonotype: One junction end disagrees with the germline gene, perhaps due to a read error. V gene TRBV13 combines with J gene TRBJ1-1; D is ambiguous. Germline V gene data show CDR1 as PRHDT and CDR2 as FYEKMQ (reference sequence). CDR3 length equals 12 residues. CDR3 amino acids: CASSTDSTEASF. Written as DNA, the CDR3 is TGTGCCAGCAGCACGGACTCTACTGAAGCTTCCTTT.